The 20 T cell receptor beta chains listed next were all sequenced from one sample in a study of CXCR3-negative and CXCR3-positive naive CD8 T cells. Via 5' RACE with UMI labels, TRB cDNA libraries were prepared. Each CDR3 protein gets one entry in TCRdb, which reprocessed the 5' RACE reads and gives no DNA. Across about 45,000 distinct CDR3 sequences, the top ten clones capture approximately 2.5% of the sample. Input material: naive CXCR3- CD8+ T cells from blood. The subset was: CD45RO-CCR7+CD27+CD95- naive CD8+ T cells lacking CXCR3 (TNR3-). These receptors were collected from a human donor in good health. Some clones in this sample may be carry-over from other donors' samples.

The V gene is TRBV15, the J gene TRBJ1-2. CDR1 and CDR2 (germline): LNHNV, YYDKDF (reference sequence). This CDR3 is 16 amino acids long. CDR3: CATSRDPDGTNYGYTF.

The gene calls are TRBV6-2 or TRBV6-3 and TRBJ2-7; TCRdb's D call, TRBD1, is unchecked because there is no DNA. The CDR3 totals 14 residues. Germline V gene lookup returns CDR1 MNHEY and CDR2 SVGEGT. The CDR3 sequence is CASSSRGSSYEQYF.

V and J are TRBV7-9 and TRBJ2-1. The CDR3 loop spans 16 amino acids. CDR1 is SEHNR, CDR2 FQNEAQ, per germline (reference sequence). CDR3 amino acids: CASSQIAADPYNEQFF.

The chain recombines TRBV23-1 with TRBJ1-5. TRBV23-1 qualifies as an ORF whose function is uncertain. The length of the CDR3 is 16 residues. CDR3 sequence reads: CASRGINLWVNQPQHF.

This chain uses TRBV7-9 with TRBJ2-7. Germline V gene sequence: CDR1 SEHNR, CDR2 FQNEAQ (reference sequence). This CDR3 has 11 residues. The CDR3 sequence: CATRHLYEQYF.

The chain combines TRBV4-2 with TRBJ1-1. The CDR3 runs to 13 residues. Germline V gives CDR1 LGHNA, CDR2 YNFKEQ. The CDR3 sequence: CASSQGGRTEAFF.

The V call is TRBV7-9, the J call TRBJ1-1. From germline, CDR1 is SEHNR and CDR2 FQNEAQ (reference sequence). CDR3 size: 16 residues. The CDR3 protein is CASSLAGAGPSTEAFF.

The chain recombines TRBV5-1 with TRBJ2-7. This CDR3 is 15 amino acids long. CDR1 and CDR2 from the germline V gene are SGHRS and YFSETQ. The CDR3 loop is CASSHNDRATYEQYF.

This chain connects TRBV30 to TRBJ2-6. The length of the CDR3 is 14 residues. Germline values: CDR1 GTSNPN, CDR2 SVGIG (reference sequence). The CDR3 region is CAWTTGPGANVLTF. Based on the CDR3 plus reference TRBV30 and TRBJ2-6, the full variable domain is SQTIHQWPATLVQPVGSPLSLECTVEGTSNPNLYWYRQAAGRGLQLLFYSVGIGQISSEVPQNLSASRPQDRQFILSSKKLLLSDSGFYLCAWTTGPGANVLTFGAGSRLTVL.

The rearrangement joins TRBV4-3 to TRBJ2-7; with no DNA, the TCRdb D assignment of TRBD1 cannot be verified. Per germline, CDR1 LGHNA and CDR2 YSLEER. This CDR3 has 16 residues. The CDR3 sequence is CASSQLGTDNTYEQYF.

J is TRBJ2-2 and V is TRBV6-5; the TCRdb D gene call, TRBD2, has no DNA to confirm it. Germline assignment: CDR1 MNHEY and CDR2 SVGAGI. The CDR3 consists of 17 residues. The CDR3 region is CASSYRTSGGASGELFF.

The gene calls are TRBV29-1 and TRBJ2-7; TCRdb's D call, TRBD1, is unchecked because there is no DNA. This CDR3 has 12 amino acids. From germline, CDR1 is SQVTM and CDR2 ANQGSEA. CDR3 sequence reads: CSAKDRGNEQYF.

The chain uses TRBV5-5 and TRBJ2-1. Germline V gene sequence: CDR1 SGHKS, CDR2 YYEKEE (reference sequence). This CDR3 is built from 16 residues. The CDR3 spells CASSLAPAGSYNEQFF.

V and J are TRBV6-5 and TRBJ1-4. The V gene's germline CDR1 is MNHEY and CDR2 SVGAGI. The CDR3 loop spans 17 amino acids. The CDR3 spells CASSYSILGATNEKLFF.

The gene calls are TRBV7-9 and TRBJ1-2. The CDR3 spans 13 residues. Germline lookup yields CDR1 SEHNR and CDR2 FQNEAQ (reference sequence). The CDR3 sequence is CASSPFSGDGYTF.

The chain couples TRBV7-6 to TRBJ2-1. The germline V gene has CDR1 SGHVS and CDR2 FNYEAQ. The CDR3 length is 13 residues. Here the CDR3 reads CASSLSTYNEQFF.

This rearrangement joins TRBV28 to TRBJ2-1; without DNA, the TCRdb call of TRBD2 cannot be checked. This CDR3 has 16 residues. CDR1 and CDR2 from the germline V gene are MDHEN and SYDVKM. The CDR3 loop is CASGSTSEPFYNEQFF.

By frequency, this clonotype is medium-sized. The CDR3: CASSSPVGFRTGEQFF. The chain uses TRBV10-1 and TRBJ2-1; TCRdb designates TRBD1, a call that cannot be tested without DNA. The CDR3 runs 16 residues. CDR1 and CDR2 from the germline V gene are WNHNN and SYGVQD (reference sequence).

The V and J genes are TRBV20-1 and TRBJ2-2; without DNA, the TCRdb call of TRBD1 cannot be checked. Germline CDR1 is DFQATT and CDR2 is SNEGSKA (reference sequence). This CDR3 comprises 15 residues. The CDR3 here is CSARLDSPNTGELFF.

V gene TRBV12-3 or TRBV12-4 combines with J gene TRBJ1-1. CDR3 size: 12 residues. The chain's CDR3 is CASSFTNTEAFF.